The entry that follows covers one T cell receptor beta chain sequence. One junction end does not reproduce the germline sequence, and a read error may be involved. Method: immunoSEQ multiplex PCR; TCRdb's copy keeps in-frame clones and lacks some. The sample includes approximately 70,000 clones, approximately 80% of them seen just once. The source of the sample is a study of blood T cell repertoires in COVID-19. The CDR3 is made up of 16 amino acids. Germline values: CDR1 SGHNT, CDR2 YENEEA. The TCR was taken from a woman aged 70 to 79 with acute or convalescent COVID-19. Sample: peripheral blood. The chain carries TRBV11-3 and TRBJ2-2; 10 bases are a match to TRBD2. CDR3 residues: CASSLERGGITGELFF. The CDR3 DNA reads TGTGCCAGCAGCCTAGAGCGGGGGGGCATCACCGGGGAGCTGTTTTTT. The variable domain in full, with the rest retrieved from reference TRBV11-3 and TRBJ2-2, is EAGVVQSPRYKIIEKKQPVAFWCNPISGHNTLYWYLQNLGQGPELLIRYENEEAVDDSQLPKDRFSAERLKGVDSTLKIQPAELGDSAVYLCASSLERGGITGELFFGEGSRLTVL.